The 10 T cell receptor beta chains below were found in one sample sequenced in a study of shared clonotypes between healthy human individuals. Libraries were prepared by immunoSEQ multiplex PCR; TCRdb keeps only in-frame clonotypes and omits some of them. The data show about 230,000 clones, with just over 65% seen just once and over 8.5% held by the top ten. Sequencing was done on a sample of memory CD4+ T cells sorted from blood. Subset of the sample: CD45RA-negative fraction. These receptor sequences come from a man aged 30 to 45 in good health.

The chain is built from TRBV28 and TRBJ2-7; 7 nucleotides align to TRBD1. With 5 bases clipped from V and 4 bases from J, the junction kept 11 bases outside the gene matches. The germline V gene has CDR1 MDHEN and CDR2 SYDVKM. CDR3 length: 15 amino acids. The CDR3 sequence: CASSPVLGQQYEQYF. The CDR3 region has the DNA TGTGCCAGCAGTCCCGTCTTGGGACAGCAATACGAGCAGTACTTC.

This chain joins TRBV5-6 and TRBJ2-5; D not resolved. In germline, CDR1 is SGHDT, CDR2 YYEEEE. CDR3 size: 13 residues. Trimming cost V 9 bases and J 4 bases, with 16 bases left between them. The CDR3 DNA reads as TGTGCCATGTCGAAAAGAGGAAGAGAGACCCAGTACTTC. Translating it yields CAMSKRGRETQYF.

The chain links TRBV11-2 to TRBJ1-3, with D perhaps matching TRBD1 (5 bases). V lost 5 bases and J lost 3, with 11 bases in between. This CDR3 has 14 residues. Germline V CDR1 and CDR2: SGHAT, FQNNGV. The CDR3: CASSHRGRGNTIYF. CDR3 nucleotides: TGTGCCAGCAGCCACCGGGGCCGTGGAAACACCATATATTTT.

The chain combines TRBV28 with TRBJ2-4, with TRBD2 as a possible D gene (5 bases). There are 11 residues in the CDR3. CDR1 and CDR2 (germline): MDHEN, SYDVKM. With 5 bases removed from V and 14 bases from J, the gap between germline ends came to 13 bases. DNA of the CDR3: TGTGCCAGCAGTGTGGGAGACTTGGAGTACTTC. The encoded protein is CASSVGDLEYF.

The rearrangement joins TRBV21-1 to TRBJ2-7; TRBD2, the table's D call, was not compared with the DNA. TRBV21-1 is a pseudogene segment. The CDR3 has 14 amino acids. The CDR3 sequence: CASSKPIVAYEQYF. The DNA of the CDR3 is TGTGCCAGCAGCAAACCGATCGTAGCCTACGAGCAGTACTTC.

V is TRBV27 and J is TRBJ2-2; D unresolved. The V and J ends lost 5 bases and 0 bases respectively, with 13 bases between them. The CDR3 runs to 16 residues. From germline, CDR1 is MNHEY and CDR2 SMNVEV (reference sequence). CDR3 DNA: TGTGCCAGCAGTACAAACAGCGCCGCGAACACCGGGGAGCTGTTTTTT. This codes for CASSTNSAANTGELFF.

Concerning this clone: One end of the junction is discordant with germline, which a read error may explain. V gene TRBV9 combines with J gene TRBJ2-3; 13 bases fit TRBD2. The CDR3 sequence is 17 residues long. Germline V gene lookup returns CDR1 SGDLS and CDR2 YYNGEE. The CDR3 protein is CANSESGTSGTGDTQYF. CDR3 bases: TGTGCCAACAGCGAAAGTGGGACTAGCGGGACGGGGGATACGCAGTATTTT.

The chain uses TRBV5-1 and TRBJ2-7; 14 nucleotides line up with TRBD2. CDR3 length equals 17 residues. V shed 4 bases and J 3 bases; nucleotides not matched to a gene: 9. Germline V gene sequence: CDR1 SGHRS, CDR2 YFSETQ. As DNA, the CDR3 is TGCGCCAGCAGCCCGATGACTAGCGGGAGGGCCTTCTACGAGCAGTACTTC. Translating gives CASSPMTSGRAFYEQYF.

This clone was recorded many times. J is TRBJ2-1 and V is TRBV9; D tentatively fits TRBD1 or TRBD2 (6 bases each). CDR1 is SGDLS, CDR2 YYNGEE, per germline. V gave up 6 bases and J gave up 9 bases, with 19 bases separating them. The CDR3 sequence is 14 residues long. The CDR3 DNA follows: TGTGCCAGCACGGGGGTCCTTGGGGGCGTTGAGCAGTTCTTC. Translation gives CASTGVLGGVEQFF. Combining the CDR3 with reference TRBV9 and TRBJ2-1 gives the whole variable domain DSGVTQTPKHLITATGQRVTLRCSPRSGDLSVYWYQQSLDQGLQFLIQYYNGEERAKGNILERFSAQQFPDLHSELNLSSLELGDSALYFCASTGVLGGVEQFFGPGTRLTVL.

Only one count was recorded for this clone. The chain carries TRBV18 and TRBJ1-1; 9 nucleotides agree with TRBD1. Germline lookup yields CDR1 KGHSH and CDR2 LQKENI. J lost 8 bases, V lost 3 bases, and 4 bases had no gene match. The CDR3 sequence is 13 residues long. The CDR3, as DNA: TGTGCCAGCTCACCGGGACAGGGTACCGAAGCTTTCTTT. This gives the protein CASSPGQGTEAFF.